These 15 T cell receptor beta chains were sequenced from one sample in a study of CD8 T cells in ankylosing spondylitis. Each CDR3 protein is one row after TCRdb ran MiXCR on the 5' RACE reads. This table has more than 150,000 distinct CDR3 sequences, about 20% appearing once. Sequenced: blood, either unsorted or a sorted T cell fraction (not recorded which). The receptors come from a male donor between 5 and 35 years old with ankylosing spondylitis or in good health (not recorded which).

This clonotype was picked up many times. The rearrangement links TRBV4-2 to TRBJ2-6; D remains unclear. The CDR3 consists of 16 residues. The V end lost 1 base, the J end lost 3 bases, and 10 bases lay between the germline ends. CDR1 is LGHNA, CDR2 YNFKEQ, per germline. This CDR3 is CASSQAAAYGANVLTF. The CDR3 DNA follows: TGTGCCAGCAGCCAAGCTGCGGCCTATGGGGCCAACGTCCTGACTTTC.

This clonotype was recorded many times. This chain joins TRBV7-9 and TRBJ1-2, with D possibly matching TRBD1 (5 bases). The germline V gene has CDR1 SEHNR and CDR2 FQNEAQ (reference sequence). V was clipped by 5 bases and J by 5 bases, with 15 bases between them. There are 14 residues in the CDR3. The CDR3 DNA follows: TGTGCCAGCAGCCCGAGTAACAGGCGATATGGCTACACCTTC. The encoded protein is CASSPSNRRYGYTF. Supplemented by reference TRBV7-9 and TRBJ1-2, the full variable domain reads DTGVSQNPRHKITKRGQNVTFRCDPISEHNRLYWYRQTLGQGPEFLTYFQNEAQLEKSRLLSDRFSAERPKGSFSTLEIQRTEQGDSAMYLCASSPSNRRYGYTFGSGTRLTVV.

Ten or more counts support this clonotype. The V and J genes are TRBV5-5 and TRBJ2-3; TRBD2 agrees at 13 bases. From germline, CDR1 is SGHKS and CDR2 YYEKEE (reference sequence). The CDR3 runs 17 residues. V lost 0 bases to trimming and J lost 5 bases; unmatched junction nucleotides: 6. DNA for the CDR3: TGTGCCAGCAGCTTGGTATTTGGACTAGCGGGAGAAGATACGCAGTATTTT. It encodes CASSLVFGLAGEDTQYF.

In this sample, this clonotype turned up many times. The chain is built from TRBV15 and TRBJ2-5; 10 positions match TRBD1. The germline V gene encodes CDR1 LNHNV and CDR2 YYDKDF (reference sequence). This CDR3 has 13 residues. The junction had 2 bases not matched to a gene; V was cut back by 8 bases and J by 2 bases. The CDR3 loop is CATRDRGQETQYF. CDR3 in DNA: TGTGCCACCCGGGACAGGGGACAAGAGACCCAGTACTTC.

CDR3 loop: CASSTLGIYNEQFF. CDR3 in DNA: TGTGCCAGCAGCACACTAGGAATTTACAATGAGCAGTTCTTC. The rearrangement uses TRBV7-9 and TRBJ2-1, with D perhaps matching TRBD2 (5 bases). Trimming took off 5 bases at V and 4 bases at J, with 12 bases between the two ends. Per the germline V gene, CDR1 is SEHNR and CDR2 is FQNEAQ (reference sequence). The CDR3 has 14 amino acids.

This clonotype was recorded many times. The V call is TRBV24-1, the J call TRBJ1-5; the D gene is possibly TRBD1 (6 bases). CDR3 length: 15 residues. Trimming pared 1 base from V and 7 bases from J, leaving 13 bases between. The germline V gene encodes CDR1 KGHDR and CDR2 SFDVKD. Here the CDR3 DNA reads TGTGCCACCAGTGATTTCTCCGGGGGCGGACAGCCCCAGCATTTT. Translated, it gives CATSDFSGGGQPQHF.

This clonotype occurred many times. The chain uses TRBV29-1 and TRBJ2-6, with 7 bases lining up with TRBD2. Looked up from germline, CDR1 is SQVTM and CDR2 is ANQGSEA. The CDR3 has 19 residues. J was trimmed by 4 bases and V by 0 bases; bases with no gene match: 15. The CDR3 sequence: CSVEDDSEREARGANVLTF. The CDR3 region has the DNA TGCAGCGTTGAAGATGATTCGGAGCGGGAAGCGAGAGGGGCCAACGTCCTGACTTTC.

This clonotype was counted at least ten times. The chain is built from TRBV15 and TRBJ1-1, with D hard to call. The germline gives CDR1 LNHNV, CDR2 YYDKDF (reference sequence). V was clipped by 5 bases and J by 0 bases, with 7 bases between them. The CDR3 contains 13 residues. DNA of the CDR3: TGTGCCACCAGCCCGACACTGAACACTGAAGCTTTCTTT. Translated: CATSPTLNTEAFF. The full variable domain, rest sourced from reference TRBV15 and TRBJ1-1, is DAMVIQNPRYQVTQFGKPVTLSCSQTLNHNVMYWYQQKSSQAPKLLFHYYDKDFNNEADTPDNFQSRRPNTSFCFLDIRSPGLGDTAMYLCATSPTLNTEAFFGQGTRLTVV.

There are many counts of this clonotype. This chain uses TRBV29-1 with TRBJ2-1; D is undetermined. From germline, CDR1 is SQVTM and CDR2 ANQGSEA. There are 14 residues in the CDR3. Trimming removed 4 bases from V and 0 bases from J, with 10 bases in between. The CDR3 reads CSVVGHFSYNEQFF. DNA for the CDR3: TGCAGCGTTGTCGGGCACTTCTCCTACAATGAGCAGTTCTTC.

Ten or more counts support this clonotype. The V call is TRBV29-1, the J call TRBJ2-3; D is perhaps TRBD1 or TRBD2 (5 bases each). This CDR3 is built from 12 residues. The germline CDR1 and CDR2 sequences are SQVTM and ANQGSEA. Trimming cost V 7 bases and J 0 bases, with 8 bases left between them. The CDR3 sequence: CSGGISTDTQYF. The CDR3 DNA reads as TGCAGCGGGGGGATTAGCACAGATACGCAGTATTTT.

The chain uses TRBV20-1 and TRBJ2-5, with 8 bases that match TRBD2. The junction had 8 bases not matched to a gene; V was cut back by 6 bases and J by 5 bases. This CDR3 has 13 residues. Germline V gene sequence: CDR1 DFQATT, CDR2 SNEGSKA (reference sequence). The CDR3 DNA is TGCAGTGCCAGATGGACTAGCCTGGAGACCCAGTACTTC. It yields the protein CSARWTSLETQYF.

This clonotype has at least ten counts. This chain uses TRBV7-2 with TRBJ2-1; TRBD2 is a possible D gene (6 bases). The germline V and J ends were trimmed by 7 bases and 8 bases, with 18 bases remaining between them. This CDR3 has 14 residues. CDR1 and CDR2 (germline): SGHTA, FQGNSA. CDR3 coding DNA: TGTGCCAGCACCCCCCGCGGGATGGGCGATGAGCAGTTCTTC. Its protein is CASTPRGMGDEQFF.

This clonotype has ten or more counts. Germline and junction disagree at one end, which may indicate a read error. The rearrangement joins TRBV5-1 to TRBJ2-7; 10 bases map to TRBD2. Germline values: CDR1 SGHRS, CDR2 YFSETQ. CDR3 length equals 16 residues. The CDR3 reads CASSLTGLAGAYEQHF. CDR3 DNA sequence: TGCGCCAGCAGCTTGACGGGGCTAGCGGGAGCTTACGAGCAGCACTTC.

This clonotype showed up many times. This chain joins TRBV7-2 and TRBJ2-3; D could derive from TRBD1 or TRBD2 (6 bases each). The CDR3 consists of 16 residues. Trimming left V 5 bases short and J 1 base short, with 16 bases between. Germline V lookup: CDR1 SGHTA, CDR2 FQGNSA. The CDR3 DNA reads TGTGCCAGCAGCCCCATGGGGGCGGGGCGCACAGATACGCAGTATTTT. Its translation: CASSPMGAGRTDTQYF.

The CDR3 DNA reads TGCAGTGCTAAGTTAGACCGCGTAGGTCCCGAGGAGCAGTACTTC. Translation gives CSAKLDRVGPEEQYF. The V gene is TRBV20-1, the J gene TRBJ2-7; no clear D gene. This CDR3 is built from 15 residues. V was pared by 4 bases and J by 7 bases, with 23 bases between. Germline lookup yields CDR1 DFQATT and CDR2 SNEGSKA (reference sequence).